This T cell receptor (beta chain) was retrieved from a study of blood T cell repertoires in COVID-19. As handled by the study authors: From reference gene primer amplification, estimates of nucleated cell counts were derived. TCRdb's copy holds only in-frame clones and misses some; the assay was immunoSEQ multiplex PCR. V, J and clone size are taken as reported in that table, and D and trimming were inferred from the DNA itself. The sample records about 33,000 clones, around 83% being singletons. The CDR3 extends over 15 amino acids. The V gene's germline CDR1 is MGHDK and CDR2 SYGVNS. The V end lost 3 bases, the J end lost 3 bases, and 11 bases lay between the germline ends.

The sequence derives from a human donor in a cohort sampled during active COVID-19. The gene calls are TRBV25-1 and TRBJ1-4; D not certain. The sample comprised peripheral blood. This CDR3 reads CASSDFSSANEKLFF. CDR3 nucleotides: TGTGCCAGCAGTGACTTTAGCTCGGCTAATGAAAAACTGTTTTTT.